This T cell receptor (beta chain) originates from a study of shared clonotypes between healthy human individuals. As defined, naive CD8 cells were CD45RO-negative and positively selected for CCR7, with terminally differentiated effector memory CD45RA+ cells excluded. V gave up 4 bases and J gave up 9 bases; unmatched junction bases: 10. Looked up from germline, CDR1 is SEHNR and CDR2 is FQNEAQ (reference sequence). The CDR3 is 15 amino acids. Original methodology: Junction-only sequences without quality scores came from ImmunoSEQ, so filtering differed. Clones were sequenced by immunoSEQ multiplex PCR, and TCRdb holds only the in-frame ones, with some missing. Clone size and the V and J calls come from that table; the DNA yielded D and trimming. The sample carries about 2,100,000 clones, about 92% recorded once.

The origin of this receptor is a man younger than 35 in good health. Some clones in this sample may be carry-over from other donors' samples. This sequence joins TRBV7-9 and TRBJ2-2, with 8 positions matching TRBD1. The sequencing sample was made of naive CD8+ T cells from PBMCs. This CDR3 is CASSSLPGGIRELFF. The CDR3 nucleotides read TGTGCCAGCAGCTCCCTGCCAGGGGGCATACGGGAGCTGTTTTTT.